This T cell receptor beta chain was captured in a study of T cell changes during pregnancy in multiple sclerosis. In germline, CDR1 is PRHDT, CDR2 FYEKMQ (reference sequence). J gave up 4 bases and V 3 bases, and 7 bases lay outside the gene matches. This CDR3 is 16 amino acids long. Sequencing was performed with immunoSEQ multiplex PCR; in TCRdb, only in-frame clones are kept and a portion is missing. The repertoire holds around 96,000 clones, with 90% to 95% as singletons. The TCR comes from a female donor with multiple sclerosis, enrolled in a pregnancy study. The specimen comprised peripheral blood, sampled in the first trimester of pregnancy. The chain has TRBV13 and TRBJ2-3, with 10 bases lining up with TRBD1. DNA for the CDR3: TGTGCCAGCAGCTTGCCGACAGGGGGCGGGTCAGATACGCAGTATTTT. Translation: CASSLPTGGGSDTQYF. Looking up the rest from reference TRBV13 and TRBJ2-3 gives the full variable domain: AAGVIQSPRHLIKEKRETATLKCYPIPRHDTVYWYQQGPGQDPQFLISFYEKMQSDKGSIPDRFSAQQFSDYHSELNMSSLELGDSALYFCASSLPTGGGSDTQYFGPGTRLTVL.